One and the same sample provided the 27 T cell receptor beta chains below, sequenced in a study of cytomegalovirus exposure and HLA in healthy donors. Both 60 Vbeta primers and 13 Jbeta primers went into the PCR. Assay: immunoSEQ multiplex PCR; the TCRdb copy retains only in-frame clones and omits some. The table records fewer than 200,000 clones, 84% of them present only once. Sequences were obtained from PBMCs. The receptor source for this set is a man younger than 40 in good health and CMV-seronegative.

For the CDR3, the DNA is TGTGCCAGCCAAGGACAGCTGGAATCACCCCTCCACTTT. This sequence encodes CASQGQLESPLHF. The V and J genes are TRBV28 and TRBJ1-6, with D maybe TRBD1 (6 bases). Between the trimmed V and J ends, which lost 8 bases and 10 bases, there was a span of 15 bases. The V gene's germline CDR1 is MDHEN and CDR2 SYDVKM. The CDR3 spans 13 residues.

This clone was counted only a few times. The rearrangement links TRBV4-3 to TRBJ2-2; D may be TRBD1 (5 bases). The V gene lost 1 base and the J gene lost 1 base, with 13 bases spanning the gap. This CDR3 region has 17 residues. Germline lookup yields CDR1 LGHNA and CDR2 YSLEER. DNA of the CDR3: TGCGCCAGCAGCCAAGGAAGGACACTGCTGAACACCGGGGAGCTGTTTTTT. It codes for CASSQGRTLLNTGELFF.

J is TRBJ1-2 and V is TRBV19; 9 nucleotides agree with TRBD1. The CDR3 is 13 amino acids. J gave up 8 bases and V 6 bases, and 7 bases lay outside the gene matches. CDR1 is LNHDA, CDR2 SQIVND, per germline (reference sequence). CDR3 bases: TGTGCCAGTAGGATAACAGGGGGCGACGGCTACACCTTC. Translating gives CASRITGGDGYTF.

Comments on this clone: Compared with germline, one end of the junction differs, possibly owing to a read error. The chain combines TRBV28 with TRBJ2-7, with TRBD2 matching over 7 bases. Germline V gene data show CDR1 as MDHEN and CDR2 as SYDVKM. This CDR3 spans 12 amino acids. The CDR3 DNA reads as TGTGCCAGCAGTTTGGGGGGGTACGGGCAGTACTTC. Translation gives CASSLGGYGQYF.

This clone was found once. This rearrangement joins TRBV19 to TRBJ1-6, with D tentatively TRBD1 (5 bases). Per germline, CDR1 LNHDA and CDR2 SQIVND (reference sequence). V lost 10 bases and J lost 4, with 11 bases in between. This CDR3 is built from 13 residues. The CDR3 DNA sequence: TGTGCCACCTCGGGGGTGTATAATTCACCCCTCCACTTT. Protein: CATSGVYNSPLHF.

In the case of this clone: The same CDR3 is also encoded by other DNA sequences in this sample. V is TRBV5-4 and J is TRBJ2-3, with 12 bases fitting TRBD2. Germline values: CDR1 SGHNT, CDR2 YYREEE (reference sequence). The CDR3 is 16 residues long. The J segment lost 0 bases and the V segment lost 4 bases, leaving 3 bases of the junction unmatched. This chain's CDR3 is CASSLGLAGSTDTQYF. CDR3 in DNA: TGTGCCAGCAGCCTCGGACTAGCGGGGAGCACAGATACGCAGTATTTT.

The chain couples TRBV6-4 to TRBJ2-1; 10 bases are shared with TRBD2. CDR1 is MRHNA, CDR2 SNTAGT, per germline. V trimming: 6 bases; J trimming: 1 base; junction bases outside the gene matches: 6. The CDR3 spans 16 residues. The CDR3 reads CASRVPSGGSYNEQFF. CDR3 sequence (DNA): TGTGCCAGCAGGGTCCCTAGCGGGGGATCCTACAATGAGCAGTTCTTC.

This clone was seen only once. CDR3 sequence reads: CASSFTGDTQYF. CDR3 sequence (DNA): TGCGCCAGCAGCTTTACGGGAGATACGCAGTATTTT. The V gene is TRBV5-1, the J gene TRBJ2-3, with D hard to call. CDR1 and CDR2 (germline): SGHRS, YFSETQ. V gave up 2 bases and J gave up 5 bases, with 6 bases separating them. The length of the CDR3 is 12 residues.

The chain employs TRBV6-5 and TRBJ2-3, with TRBD2 matching 7 bases. CDR1 and CDR2 from the germline V gene are MNHEY and SVGAGI. The junction had 8 bases not matched to a gene; V was cut back by 0 bases and J by 8 bases. The CDR3 is 15 residues long. CDR3 in amino acids: CASSYSARGGGTQYF. The DNA of the CDR3 is TGTGCCAGCAGTTACTCGGCTCGGGGCGGGGGTACGCAGTATTTT.

The V and J genes are TRBV7-2 and TRBJ2-2; 8 bases are a match to TRBD1. CDR3 length: 14 amino acids. Germline values: CDR1 SGHTA, CDR2 FQGNSA. The junction had 2 bases not matched to a gene; V was cut back by 2 bases and J by 6 bases. CDR3 bases: TGTGCCAGCAGCTTAAACAGGGGGTCCGGGGAGCTGTTTTTT. Translation: CASSLNRGSGELFF.

The chain links TRBV7-8 to TRBJ1-2; maybe TRBD1 (5 bases). Deletions cut 5 bases from V and 5 bases from J, with 18 bases between. The CDR3 runs 15 residues. The germline V gene has CDR1 SGHVS and CDR2 FQNEAQ. The CDR3 reads CASSLRDSPLYGYTF. CDR3 in DNA: TGTGCCAGCAGCCTCCGGGACTCTCCTCTATATGGCTACACCTTC.

There are a few counts of this clone. The chain uses TRBV30 and TRBJ2-1, with a possible D match to TRBD2 (5 bases). CDR1 is GTSNPN and CDR2 is SVGIG in the germline V gene (reference sequence). CDR3 size: 14 residues. V was clipped by 1 base and J by 12 bases, with 19 bases between them. For the CDR3, the DNA is TGTGCCTGGAGTGCCCTAGCAGTCCCTAGAGGGCAGTTCTTC. It yields the protein CAWSALAVPRGQFF.

The genes are TRBV5-4 and TRBJ2-2; TRBD2 matches 11 bases. CDR3 length equals 15 residues. Germline values: CDR1 SGHNT, CDR2 YYREEE (reference sequence). Trimming at V came to 5 bases and at J to 5 bases, leaving 5 bases not matched to a gene. The CDR3 sequence is CASRAGTSGTGELFF. The CDR3 DNA reads as TGTGCCAGCAGAGCCGGGACTAGCGGAACCGGGGAGCTGTTTTTT.

This sequence joins TRBV5-1 and TRBJ2-7, with a possible D match to TRBD1 (5 bases). Germline CDR1 SGHRS, CDR2 YFSETQ. There are 14 residues in the CDR3. The germline V and J ends were trimmed by 0 bases and 0 bases, with 7 bases remaining between them. The CDR3 DNA reads TGCGCCAGCAGCTTGGACAGGAGCTCCTACGAGCAGTACTTC. Protein product: CASSLDRSSYEQYF.

This CDR3 is CASSPDRVYNEQFF. CDR3 nucleotide sequence: TGTGCCAGTAGTCCCGACAGGGTCTACAATGAGCAGTTCTTC. The chain couples TRBV19 to TRBJ2-1; 7 bases are shared with TRBD1. Germline V gives CDR1 LNHDA, CDR2 SQIVND (reference sequence). CDR3 length equals 14 residues. The V and J ends lost 5 bases and 3 bases, in that order; junction bases with no gene match: 4.

The chain joins TRBV18 to TRBJ2-7; 9 bases agree with TRBD2. This CDR3 has 14 amino acids. Germline V CDR1 and CDR2: KGHSH, LQKENI. After removal of 5 bases from V and 3 bases from J, the junction contained 5 bases not matched to a gene. The chain's CDR3 is CASSYGTSSYEQYF. CDR3 DNA: TGTGCCAGCTCATACGGGACTAGCAGCTACGAGCAGTACTTC. Looking up the rest from reference TRBV18 and TRBJ2-7 gives the full variable domain: NAGVMQNPRHLVRRRGQEARLRCSPMKGHSHVYWYRQLPEEGLKFMVYLQKENIIDESGMPKERFSAEFPKEGPSILRIQQVVRGDSAAYFCASSYGTSSYEQYFGPGTRLTVT.

This clone was seen a handful of times. The J gene is TRBJ2-1, the V gene TRBV7-9; 10 bases map to TRBD1. Germline-derived CDR1 and CDR2 are SEHNR and FQNEAQ (reference sequence). The CDR3 loop spans 15 amino acids. J lost 6 bases, V lost 3 bases, and 5 bases had no gene match. The CDR3 region is CASSFGTGDGNEQFF. CDR3 in DNA: TGTGCCAGCAGCTTCGGGACAGGGGATGGCAATGAGCAGTTCTTC.

J is TRBJ1-5 and V is TRBV7-2, with 7 bases identical to TRBD1. Germline CDR1 reads SGHTA; CDR2 reads FQGNSA. The CDR3 sequence is 16 residues long. The V gene end was trimmed by 1 base and the J gene end by 3 bases; junction bases not matched to a gene: 6. For the CDR3, the DNA is TGTGCCAGCAGCTTAGTAGCAGGGACAGTCAATCAGCCCCAGCATTTT. Protein product: CASSLVAGTVNQPQHF.

The chain is built from TRBV7-9 and TRBJ1-4; 10 bases fit TRBD1. Germline-derived CDR1 and CDR2 are SEHNR and FQNEAQ (reference sequence). V lost 5 bases, J lost 1 base, and 13 bases stayed unmatched. This CDR3 is built from 19 residues. CDR3 in amino acids: CASSGGTGAFPVTNEKLFF. In nucleotides, the CDR3 is TGTGCCAGCAGCGGTGGGACAGGGGCCTTTCCCGTAACTAATGAAAAACTGTTTTTT.

The chain joins TRBV7-9 to TRBJ2-7; TRBD1 aligns across 7 bases. The V segment lost 5 bases and the J segment 5 bases; nucleotides outside the gene matches: 12. CDR3 length: 15 amino acids. The germline gives CDR1 SEHNR, CDR2 FQNEAQ (reference sequence). As DNA, the CDR3 is TGTGCCAGCAGCCAGCAAACACAGGGGTACCACGAGCAGTACTTC. Its protein is CASSQQTQGYHEQYF.

The chain recombines TRBV27 with TRBJ2-5, with 8 nucleotides matching TRBD1. The J call may be faulty, since TRBJ2-7 better matches the DNA end. This CDR3 spans 14 amino acids. Per the germline V gene, CDR1 is MNHEY and CDR2 is SMNVEV (reference sequence). The CDR3 nucleotides read TGTGCCAGCAGTTTGACCGGGACAGGATACGAGCAGTACTTC. Encoded protein: CASSLTGTGYEQYF.

The chain has TRBV18 and TRBJ2-3; 7 bases fit TRBD2. This CDR3 contains 14 residues. V shed 10 bases, J shed 1 base, and the junction held 8 bases outside the gene matches. CDR1 is KGHSH and CDR2 is LQKENI in the germline V gene. Written as DNA, the CDR3 is TGTGCCAACGCGCGGGGGTTGGGCACAGATACGCAGTATTTT. Its protein product is CANARGLGTDTQYF.

This clone turned up a few times. This sequence joins TRBV28 and TRBJ1-6, with 7 nucleotides matching TRBD1. The V gene end was trimmed by 5 bases and the J gene end by 10 bases; junction bases not matched to a gene: 8. The CDR3 spans 14 residues. Germline CDR1 and CDR2: MDHEN and SYDVKM. The DNA of the CDR3 is TGTGCCAGCAGTCCGAGGGGGCTGAGGTCACCCCTCCACTTT. This sequence encodes CASSPRGLRSPLHF.

J is TRBJ2-2 and V is TRBV5-1; 8 bases line up with TRBD2. With V trimmed by 3 bases and J by 1 base, 8 bases remained unmatched. This CDR3 contains 17 residues. From germline, CDR1 is SGHRS and CDR2 YFSETQ. The CDR3 region is CASSSGGGLGNTGELFF. The DNA for the CDR3 is TGCGCCAGCAGCTCGGGCGGGGGACTAGGGAACACCGGGGAGCTGTTTTTT.

This chain links TRBV27 with TRBJ2-2; 9 bases agree with TRBD1. V lost 10 bases to trimming and J lost 0 bases; unmatched junction nucleotides: 3. The CDR3 extends over 14 amino acids. Germline loops: CDR1 MNHEY, CDR2 SMNVEV (reference sequence). The CDR3 sequence is CAIGTGTNTGELFF. CDR3 DNA sequence: TGTGCCATCGGGACAGGGACGAACACCGGGGAGCTGTTTTTT.

This clone was seen once. The V and J genes are TRBV5-4 and TRBJ1-6; TRBD1 might be the D (6 bases). The V end lost 4 bases, the J end lost 4 bases, and 15 bases lay between the germline ends. The CDR3 length is 16 residues. The germline gives CDR1 SGHNT, CDR2 YYREEE (reference sequence). The CDR3 DNA reads TGTGCCAGCAGCGAAAATGCAGGACAGTATAATTCACCCCTCCACTTT. Its translation is CASSENAGQYNSPLHF.

J is TRBJ2-1 and V is TRBV2; the D gene is possibly TRBD1 (5 bases). Germline CDR1 reads SNHLY; CDR2 reads FYNNEI. V was trimmed by 4 bases and J by 3 bases, leaving 13 bases between them. CDR3 length: 15 amino acids. This CDR3 is CASSVLRTNYNEQFF. Written as DNA, the CDR3 is TGTGCCAGCAGTGTCCTGAGGACAAACTACAATGAGCAGTTCTTC.